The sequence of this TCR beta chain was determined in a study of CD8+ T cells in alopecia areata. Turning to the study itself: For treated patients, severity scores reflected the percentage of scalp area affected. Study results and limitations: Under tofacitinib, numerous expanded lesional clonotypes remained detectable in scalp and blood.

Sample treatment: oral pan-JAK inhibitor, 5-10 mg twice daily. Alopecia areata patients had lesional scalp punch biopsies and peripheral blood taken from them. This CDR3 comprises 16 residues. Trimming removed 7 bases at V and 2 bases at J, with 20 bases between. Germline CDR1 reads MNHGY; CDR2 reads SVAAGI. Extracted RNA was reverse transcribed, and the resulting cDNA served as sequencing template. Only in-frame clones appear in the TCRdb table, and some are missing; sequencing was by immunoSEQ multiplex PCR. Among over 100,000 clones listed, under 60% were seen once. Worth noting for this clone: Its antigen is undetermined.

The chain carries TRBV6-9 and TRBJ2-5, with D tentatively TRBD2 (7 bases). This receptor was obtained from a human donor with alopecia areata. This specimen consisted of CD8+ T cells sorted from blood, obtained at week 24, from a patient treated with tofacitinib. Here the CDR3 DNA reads TGTGCCAGCACCCTCCCCCTCGGGGGGCCTCAAGAGACCCAGTACTTC. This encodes CASTLPLGGPQETQYF.